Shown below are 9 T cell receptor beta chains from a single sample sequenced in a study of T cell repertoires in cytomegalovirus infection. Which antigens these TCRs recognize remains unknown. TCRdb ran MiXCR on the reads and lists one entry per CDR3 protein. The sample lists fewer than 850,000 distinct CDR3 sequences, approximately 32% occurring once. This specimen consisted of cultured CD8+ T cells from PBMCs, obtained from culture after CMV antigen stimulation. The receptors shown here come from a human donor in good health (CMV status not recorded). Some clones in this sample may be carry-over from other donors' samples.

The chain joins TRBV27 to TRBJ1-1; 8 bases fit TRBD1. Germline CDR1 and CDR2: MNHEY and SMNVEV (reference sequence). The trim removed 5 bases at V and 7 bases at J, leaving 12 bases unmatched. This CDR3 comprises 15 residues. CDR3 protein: CASSPLTGVTIEAFF. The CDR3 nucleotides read TGTGCCAGCAGTCCCTTGACAGGGGTCACCATTGAAGCTTTCTTT.

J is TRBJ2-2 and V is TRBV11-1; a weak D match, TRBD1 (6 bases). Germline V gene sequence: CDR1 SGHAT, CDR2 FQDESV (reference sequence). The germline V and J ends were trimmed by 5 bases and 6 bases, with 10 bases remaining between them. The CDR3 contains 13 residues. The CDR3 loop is CASSTTGPGELFF. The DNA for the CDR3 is TGTGCCAGCAGCACAACAGGGCCCGGGGAGCTGTTTTTT.

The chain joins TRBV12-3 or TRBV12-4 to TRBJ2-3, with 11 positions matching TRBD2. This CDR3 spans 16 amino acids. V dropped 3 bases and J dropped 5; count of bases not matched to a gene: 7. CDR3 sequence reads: CASSFLASGGIDTQYF. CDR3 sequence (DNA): TGTGCCAGCAGTTTCCTGGCTAGCGGGGGGATAGATACGCAGTATTTT.

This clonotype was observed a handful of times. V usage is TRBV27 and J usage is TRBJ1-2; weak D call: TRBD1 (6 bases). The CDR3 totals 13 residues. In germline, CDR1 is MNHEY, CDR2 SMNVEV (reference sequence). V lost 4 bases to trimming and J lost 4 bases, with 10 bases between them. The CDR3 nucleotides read TGTGCCAGCAGTTGGGGGGGCGGCTATGGCTACACCTTC. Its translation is CASSWGGGYGYTF.

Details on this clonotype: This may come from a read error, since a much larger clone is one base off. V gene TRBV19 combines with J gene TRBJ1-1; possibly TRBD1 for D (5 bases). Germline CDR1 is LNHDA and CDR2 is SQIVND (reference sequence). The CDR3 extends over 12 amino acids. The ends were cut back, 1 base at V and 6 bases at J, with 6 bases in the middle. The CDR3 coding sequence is TGTGCCAGTAGTATAGGGGGCCCTGAAGCTTTCTTT. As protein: CASSIGGPEAFF.

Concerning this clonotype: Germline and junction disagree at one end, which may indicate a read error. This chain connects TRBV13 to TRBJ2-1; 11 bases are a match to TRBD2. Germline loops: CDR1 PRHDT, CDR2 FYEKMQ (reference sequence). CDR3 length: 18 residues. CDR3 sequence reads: CASSKTSGDLVVGYEQFF. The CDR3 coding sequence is TGTGCGAGCAGCAAGACTAGCGGGGATTTGGTGGTTGGGTATGAGCAGTTCTTC.

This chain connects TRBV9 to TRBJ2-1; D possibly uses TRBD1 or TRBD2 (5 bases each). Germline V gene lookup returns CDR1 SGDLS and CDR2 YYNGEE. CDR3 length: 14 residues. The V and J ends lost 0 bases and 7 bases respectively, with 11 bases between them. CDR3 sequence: CASSVVGVRNEQFF. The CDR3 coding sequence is TGTGCCAGCAGCGTAGTGGGGGTAAGAAATGAGCAGTTCTTC. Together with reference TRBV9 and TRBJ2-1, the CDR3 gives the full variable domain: DSGVTQTPKHLITATGQRVTLRCSPRSGDLSVYWYQQSLDQGLQFLIQYYNGEERAKGNILERFSAQQFPDLHSELNLSSLELGDSALYFCASSVVGVRNEQFFGPGTRLTVL.

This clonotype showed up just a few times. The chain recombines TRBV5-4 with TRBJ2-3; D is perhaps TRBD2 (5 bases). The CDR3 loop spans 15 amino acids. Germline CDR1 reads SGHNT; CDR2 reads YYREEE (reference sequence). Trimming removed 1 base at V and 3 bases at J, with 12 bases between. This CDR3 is CASSLKREMTDTQYF. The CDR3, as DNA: TGTGCCAGCAGCTTGAAAAGGGAGATGACAGATACGCAGTATTTT.

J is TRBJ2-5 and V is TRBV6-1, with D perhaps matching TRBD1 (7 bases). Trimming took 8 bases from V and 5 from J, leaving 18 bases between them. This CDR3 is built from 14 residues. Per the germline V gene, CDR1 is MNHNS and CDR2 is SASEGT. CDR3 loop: CASLGGTDRETQYF. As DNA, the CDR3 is TGTGCCAGCCTAGGAGGGACAGATCGTGAGACCCAGTACTTC.